This T cell receptor (beta chain) was found in a study of cytomegalovirus exposure and HLA in healthy donors (dated by TCRdb to between 2016 and 2019). Regarding the research as a whole: According to an earlier analysis of 550 to 750 of the donors, 150 million to 200 million T cells yielded over 100 million unique TCR beta sequences and approximately 280 Gb of sequence data. About 280 gigabases of sequencing data and 91 million or so unique TCR sequences made up an early release that covered several hundred HLA-typed donors. Among the roughly 390 genotyped donors, more than 70% belonged to the genetic ancestry cluster associated with self-reported Caucasian donors. The aim of the study was to test whether cataloging public T cell receptors could identify signatures of past pathogen exposure. The study used immunosequencing to profile the T cell repertoires of approximately 640 subjects and linked those repertoires to cytomegalovirus serostatus. Besides the first cohort of roughly 700 subjects, a separate validation cohort made up of some 110 different subjects was used. To predict cytomegalovirus infection status, the study combined high-throughput TCR immunosequencing, statistical association of individual TCRs with disease status, and machine learning. A later analysis re-examined previously published TCR beta repertoires from hundreds of donors and added high-resolution HLA genotyping to investigate patterns of TCR occurrence. In the later analysis, no new phenotypic data were used to find candidate immune exposures; instead, reliance was placed on TCR beta sequences and their occurrence across donors. An earlier analysis of several hundred of the donors used high-throughput TCR beta sequencing to judge whether each TCR beta V gene segment behaved as functional or pseudogenic. Donor age, sex, ethnicity and CMV serostatus were collected together with the repertoire data. Genome-wide SNP genotypes for about three fifths of the roughly 670 donors were used in a later genetic analysis, which treated that subset as a discovery cohort. Every discovery cohort repertoire had been produced on one sequencing platform. HLA typing included class I and class II loci at four-digit resolution. The number of donors typed differed by locus, with about 629-630 for A, B, C, DRB1 and DQB1, around 520 for DQA1, 600 to 610 for DPA1, and some 470 for DPB1. Because of strong linkage in the cohort, four to six DR-DQ haplotypes were treated as single units for association and clustering. Among roughly 400 genotyped donors of the cohort, an average of about 220,000 unique TCR beta nucleotide sequences was sequenced per donor, of which about 19% were non-productive. The investigation overall reported the following: Because some donors lacked HLA typing at each locus, the association tests relied only on the typed subset. Because counts were too low, roughly 18 rarely observed V segments, including chromosome 9 orphons, were left out of the earlier analysis of 587 of the donors. Compared with equally common non-associated chains, HLA-associated TCR beta chains in a later analysis were more clonally expanded and had lower generation probabilities. Linkage disequilibrium might explain the correlated functional status among segregating V segments, but an unknown experimental factor could not be ruled out. A cluster of highly shared sequence variants was judged likely to represent a technical artifact of the sequencing pipeline. According to a later genetic analysis, donors in an Asian-associated ancestry cluster had fewer N-insertions in productive TCRs than the roughly 700-donor mean. A further reported finding was that TCR beta sequences accurately predicted the HLA-A and HLA-B alleles for most subjects in the first cohort. The cohort was sequenced for TCR beta chains only, and without alpha or paired-chain data the features that could be detected were limited. The study listed 170 or so TCR beta chains as associated with cytomegalovirus. V-gene and J-gene trimming of TCR beta chains was associated with a missense DCLRE1C variant in a later genetic analysis, and the association was replicated in an independent cohort. Across donors, most TCR sequences were observed very rarely, whereas some public TCRs were present in many individuals. The classifier was reported to diagnose cytomegalovirus status with high specificity and sensitivity in both the original and validation cohorts. In a later analysis, TCR association rates were found to vary across HLA loci, with the most associated TCRs seen for DRB1 alleles and the fewest for HLA-C alleles. Immune exposure information for the cohort was limited to CMV serostatus. The authors suggested that the approach could potentially be extended to other disease states and immunological phenotypes. A few of the identified cytomegalovirus-associated TCR beta chains were confirmed in vitro to be specific for cytomegalovirus antigens. According to a later analysis, parvovirus B19, influenza, CMV and Epstein-Barr virus appeared linked to several top co-occurrence clusters. Because the 87-base-pair reads could not distinguish some IMGT-functional V segments, including TRBV6-2 and TRBV6-3, those segments were excluded. Sequencing depth was assumed to be roughly uniform across donors in the presence/absence analyses, though that assumption may not hold. When HLA alleles, especially DR and DQ, strongly co-occurred, attributing TCR associations to individual alleles was difficult. A later analysis associated 16,951 TCR beta sequences with specific HLA alleles at a false discovery rate of 0.05. In an earlier analysis of 587 of the donors, most TCR beta V segments appeared in productive rearrangements about 87% or about 30% of the time, broadly matching IMGT annotations. According to a later analysis, most CMV-associated TCR beta chains appeared to be HLA-restricted, and the HLA associations seemed to be driven largely by CMV exposure.

As for this clone: The antigen it recognizes is unknown. No much larger clone exists at a distance of one base, and base qualities are not known.

Receptor amplification or capture employed the immunoSEQ multiplex PCR assay. A mixture of 60 forward primers for TCR Vbeta segments and 13 reverse primers for TCR Jbeta segments was used in the multiplex PCR. The CDR3 region of rearranged TCR beta genes was amplified from genomic DNA by a multiplex PCR assay. Amplified TCR beta libraries were sequenced as 87-base-pair reads on the Illumina HiSeq System. As for the original processing: In a later analysis, 70 million to 95 million unique TCR beta chains were counted across the 666 repertoires, and roughly 9.9 million of these chains were shared by at least two donors. Raw reads were error-corrected and collapsed into unique sequences by a nearest-neighbor algorithm in which closely related sequences were merged to remove PCR and sequencing errors. V, D and J gene segments were assigned by aligning CDR3 sequences to IMGT reference sequences. Each retained sequence needed at least a six-nucleotide match to both a V gene segment and a J gene segment. Rearrangements were classified as productive when the CDR3 lacked stop codons and remained in frame with V and J, and all other rearrangements were classified as non-productive. Following IMGT convention, CDR3 was defined as the stretch from the second conserved V-encoded cysteine to the conserved J-encoded phenylalanine. The earlier analysis of fewer than 750 of the donors excluded sequences that lacked an unambiguous match to a single V gene segment. In an earlier analysis of approximately 500 of the donors, a V segment was called functional when productive rearrangements were above 56.7%, and segregating when the standard deviation between donors exceeded 5%. To diagnose cytomegalovirus status from the catalog of TCR beta chain sequences, a statistical classification framework was built. In a later analysis, V and J genes were assigned by comparing TCR nucleotide sequences against IMGT/GENE-DB human TR gene sequences. The TCRdist pipeline was used in a later analysis to assign CDR3 sequences and most-parsimonious VDJ recombination scenarios. A later analysis defined each TCR beta chain by its CDR3 amino acid sequence plus V-gene family, and excluded reads lacking a unique V-gene family. In a later analysis, 500 to 700 highly shared, low-generation-probability nucleotide sequences were removed to address suspected cross-contamination and a sequencing artifact. A later analysis calculated a clonal expansion index for each public chain from normalized within-repertoire ranks of inferred template counts. A later analysis computed generation probabilities with a VDJ recombination model fitted to out-of-frame rearrangements, and checked the results against IGoR. Hypergeometric tests were used in a later analysis to score TCR-TCR, TCR-HLA and TCR-CMV co-occurrence, with a repertoire-size bias correction applied to the TCR pairs. To estimate false discovery rates, a later analysis permuted the HLA or CMV assignments 20 times. In a later analysis, co-occurring TCRs were grouped with DBSCAN, and TCRdist sequence similarity was added when clustering was performed within HLA-allele-positive subsets. Co-occurrence clustering excluded repertoires with fewer than 30,000 or more than 120,000 public chains, plus five with anomalous nucleotide sharing. Drawn from immuneACCESS, this table holds only the in-frame rearrangements with V and J called that TCRdb kept. Clones are partly lost; checked studies trace under half to an unresolved V gene and leave the rest unexplained. Clone size and the V and J calls come from that table; the DNA yielded D and trimming. The sample includes just over 150,000 clones, with about 79% observed a single time. The ten top clones hold under 8% of the sample.

In total, roughly 670 healthy bone marrow donors made up the cohort. At the time of sampling, every cohort member was nominally healthy, though immune exposures that went unrecorded were likely present. The donor was CMV seropositive and belonged to the group of 250 to 300 seropositive cohort members. Each donor provided a peripheral blood sample, and peripheral blood mononuclear cells were used for TCR beta sequencing. Genomic DNA extraction from the blood cell samples was performed with the Qiagen DNeasy Blood Extraction Kit. From the germline V gene (reference sequence), CDR1 is LNHDA and CDR2 is SQIVND. V loses 1 base, J loses 2 bases, and the germline ends lie 11 bases apart. CDR3 length: 15 amino acids, cysteine to phenylalanine. Just the 45-base CDR3 DNA is kept, in frame starting at base 1.

What was sequenced was PBMCs. The TCR was taken from a man aged 50 or older in good health and CMV-seropositive. This sequence uses TRBV19 and TRBJ1-1, with TRBD1 tentatively as D gene (6 bases match). The CDR3 loop reads CASSIAGVENTEAFF. The nucleotide sequence reads as follows: TGTGCCAGTAGTATAGCAGGGGTGGAAAACACTGAAGCTTTCTTT.